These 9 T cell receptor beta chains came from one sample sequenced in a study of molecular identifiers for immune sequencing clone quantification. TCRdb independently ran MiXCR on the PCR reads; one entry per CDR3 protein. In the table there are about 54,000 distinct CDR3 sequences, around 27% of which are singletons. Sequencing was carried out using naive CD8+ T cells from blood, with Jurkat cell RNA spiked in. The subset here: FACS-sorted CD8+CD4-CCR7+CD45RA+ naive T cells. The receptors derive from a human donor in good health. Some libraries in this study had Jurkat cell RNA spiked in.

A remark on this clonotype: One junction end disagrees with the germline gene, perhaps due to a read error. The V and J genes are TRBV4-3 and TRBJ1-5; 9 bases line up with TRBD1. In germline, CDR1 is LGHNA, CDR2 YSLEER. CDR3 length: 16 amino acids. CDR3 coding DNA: TGCGCCAGCAGCCAAGGTATAGGGACAGGGAATCAGCGCCAGCATTTT. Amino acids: CASSQGIGTGNQRQHF.

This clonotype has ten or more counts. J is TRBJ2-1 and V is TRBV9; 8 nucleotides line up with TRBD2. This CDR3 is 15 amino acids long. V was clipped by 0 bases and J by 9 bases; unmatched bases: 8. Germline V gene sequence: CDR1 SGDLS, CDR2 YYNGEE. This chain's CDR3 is CASSVDGGARIEQFF. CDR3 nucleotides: TGTGCCAGCAGCGTAGACGGGGGGGCCCGAATTGAGCAGTTCTTC.

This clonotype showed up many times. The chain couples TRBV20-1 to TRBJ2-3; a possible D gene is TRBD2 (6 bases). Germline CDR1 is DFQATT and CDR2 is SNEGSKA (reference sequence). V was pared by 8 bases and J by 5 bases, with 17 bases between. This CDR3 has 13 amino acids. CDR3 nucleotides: TGCAGTAGGGAGGAGGCCGGGGTAGATACGCAGTATTTT. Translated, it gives CSREEAGVDTQYF.

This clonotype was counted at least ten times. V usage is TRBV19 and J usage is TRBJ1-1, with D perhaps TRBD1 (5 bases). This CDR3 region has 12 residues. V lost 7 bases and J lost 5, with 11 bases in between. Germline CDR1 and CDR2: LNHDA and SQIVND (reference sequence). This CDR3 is CASKTGGTEAFF. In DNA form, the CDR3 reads TGTGCCAGTAAGACGGGGGGGACTGAAGCTTTCTTT.

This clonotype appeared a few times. CDR3 residues: CSATEREVVYQETQYF. The CDR3 DNA sequence: TGCAGTGCTACCGAGCGGGAGGTCGTGTACCAAGAGACCCAGTACTTC. This sequence joins TRBV20-1 and TRBJ2-5, with 9 bases aligning to TRBD2. Germline CDR1 and CDR2: DFQATT and SNEGSKA (reference sequence). Germline trimming cut 4 bases from V and 0 bases from J; bases unmatched to any gene: 9. The CDR3 runs to 16 residues.

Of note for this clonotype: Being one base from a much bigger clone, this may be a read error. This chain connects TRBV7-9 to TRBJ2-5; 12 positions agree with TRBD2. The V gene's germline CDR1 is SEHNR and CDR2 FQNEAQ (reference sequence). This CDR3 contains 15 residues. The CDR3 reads CANSSGLAGLETQYF. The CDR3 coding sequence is TGTGCCAACAGCTCCGGACTAGCGGGGTTAGAGACCCAGTACTTC.

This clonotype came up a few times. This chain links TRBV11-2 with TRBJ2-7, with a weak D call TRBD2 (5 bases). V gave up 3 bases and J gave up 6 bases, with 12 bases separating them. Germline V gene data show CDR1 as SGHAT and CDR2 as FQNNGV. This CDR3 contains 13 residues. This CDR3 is CASSFARSGEQYF. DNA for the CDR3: TGTGCCAGCAGCTTCGCTAGGAGCGGCGAGCAGTACTTC.

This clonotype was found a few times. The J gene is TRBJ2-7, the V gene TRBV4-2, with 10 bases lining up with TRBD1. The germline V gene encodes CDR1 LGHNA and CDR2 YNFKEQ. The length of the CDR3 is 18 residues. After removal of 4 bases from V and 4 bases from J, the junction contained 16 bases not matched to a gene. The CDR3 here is CASSRGDRGYSFVYEQYF. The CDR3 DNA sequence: TGTGCCAGCAGCCGGGGGGACAGGGGTTATTCTTTCGTTTACGAGCAGTACTTC.

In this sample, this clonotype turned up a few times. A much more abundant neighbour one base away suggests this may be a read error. DNA of the CDR3: TGTGTCAGCAGTTTAGTGGCGGGTAGGTACACTGAAGCTTTCTTT. Its protein is CVSSLVAGRYTEAFF. The chain links TRBV28 to TRBJ1-1; the D is unclear. CDR1 and CDR2 (germline): MDHEN, SYDVKM. The CDR3 has 15 residues.